The 26 T cell receptor beta chains given below trace back to one sample, sequenced in a study of T cell repertoires in cytomegalovirus infection. Via MiXCR, TCRdb re-called the reads, giving one row per CDR3 protein. The sample holds 200,000 to 250,000 distinct CDR3 sequences, approximately 7% seen once. Sequencing was performed on PBMCs. These receptors were collected from a human donor in good health (CMV status not recorded). Some clones in this sample may be carry-over from other donors' samples.

This clonotype occurred many times. The genes are TRBV5-1 and TRBJ2-7, with unresolved D. The germline V and J ends were trimmed by 4 bases and 4 bases, with 9 bases remaining between them. Germline CDR1 SGHRS, CDR2 YFSETQ. This CDR3 comprises 12 residues. The chain's CDR3 is CASSAETYEQYF. The CDR3 bases are TGCGCCAGCAGCGCGGAGACATACGAGCAGTACTTC.

This clonotype appeared many times. The J gene is TRBJ2-3, the V gene TRBV7-2, with D maybe TRBD2 (6 bases). Trimming took off 1 base at V and 2 bases at J, with 10 bases between the two ends. The germline CDR1 and CDR2 sequences are SGHTA and FQGNSA. CDR3 length equals 15 residues. CDR3 sequence reads: CASSLDSGYTDTQYF. CDR3 in DNA: TGTGCCAGCAGCTTAGATAGCGGATACACAGATACGCAGTATTTT.

This clonotype came up many times. The V gene is TRBV5-1, the J gene TRBJ1-1; D possibly corresponds to TRBD1 (5 bases). V was clipped by 5 bases and J by 0 bases, with 11 bases between them. The CDR3 length is 14 residues. In germline, CDR1 is SGHRS, CDR2 YFSETQ. DNA for the CDR3: TGCGCCAGCAGTTCACAGGTGGTGAACACTGAAGCTTTCTTT. The encoded protein is CASSSQVVNTEAFF.

This clonotype was detected many times. The rearrangement uses TRBV5-6 and TRBJ2-3, with D maybe TRBD1 (5 bases). Germline CDR1 SGHDT, CDR2 YYEEEE. The CDR3 consists of 15 residues. V was trimmed by 4 bases and J by 3 bases, leaving 15 bases between them. DNA for the CDR3: TGTGCCAGCAGCGCCAAGACTCAGGGTACAGATACGCAGTATTTT. Its translation: CASSAKTQGTDTQYF.

This clonotype was detected many times. The chain joins TRBV10-3 to TRBJ2-3; 8 bases match TRBD2. Per germline, CDR1 ENHRY and CDR2 SYGVKD. With 4 bases clipped from V and 0 bases from J, the junction kept 3 bases outside the gene matches. The CDR3 has 15 amino acids. In DNA, the CDR3 is TGTGCCATCAGTGCGACTAGCGTCAGCACAGATACGCAGTATTTT. Its translation: CAISATSVSTDTQYF.

This clonotype was found a few times. This rearrangement joins TRBV9 to TRBJ2-5; no definite D call. The CDR3 is made up of 14 amino acids. From germline, CDR1 is SGDLS and CDR2 YYNGEE. Trimming took 0 bases from V and 4 from J, leaving 10 bases between them. CDR3 sequence reads: CASSVGGFPETQYF. DNA of the CDR3: TGTGCCAGCAGCGTAGGGGGTTTCCCAGAGACCCAGTACTTC.

This rearrangement joins TRBV12-3 or TRBV12-4 to TRBJ2-1, with D unclear. The CDR3 loop spans 14 amino acids. The V and J ends lost 6 bases and 4 bases respectively, with 13 bases between them. This CDR3 reads CASSLDTPYNEQFF. CDR3 nucleotides: TGTGCCAGCAGCCTCGATACTCCTTACAATGAGCAGTTCTTC.

This clonotype was found many times. The V call is TRBV7-2, the J call TRBJ1-5, with D unresolved. Germline V gives CDR1 SGHTA, CDR2 FQGNSA. The CDR3 has 14 residues. V was shortened by 4 bases and J by 5 bases, with 12 bases between the two germline ends. The CDR3 spells CASSWGGFDQPQHF. The DNA of the CDR3 is TGTGCCAGCAGCTGGGGAGGGTTCGATCAGCCCCAGCATTTT.

The gene calls are TRBV20-1 and TRBJ1-1; D not resolved. V lost 2 bases, J lost 4 bases, and 5 bases lay in between. The CDR3 spans 11 residues. Germline CDR1 DFQATT, CDR2 SNEGSKA (reference sequence). Here the CDR3 DNA reads TGCAGTGCTAGATTGGTCACTGAAGCTTTCTTT. Its translation is CSARLVTEAFF.

This clonotype has at least ten counts. The chain combines TRBV6-6 with TRBJ2-2, with 9 bases matching TRBD1. This CDR3 is 13 amino acids long. V shed 8 bases and J 8 bases; nucleotides not matched to a gene: 6. Germline CDR1 MNHNY, CDR2 SVGAGI (reference sequence). Here the CDR3 DNA reads TGTGCCAGCCAACAGGGGGCAATAGGGGAGCTGTTTTTT. Translating it yields CASQQGAIGELFF.

In this sample, this clonotype turned up many times. The chain carries TRBV20-1 and TRBJ2-6; unclear D gene. Trimming left V 3 bases short and J 4 bases short, with 10 bases between. The germline gives CDR1 DFQATT, CDR2 SNEGSKA (reference sequence). The CDR3 runs 14 residues. This CDR3 is CSARPLAGANVLTF. As DNA, the CDR3 is TGCAGTGCTAGGCCCTTGGCCGGGGCCAACGTCCTGACTTTC.

This clonotype was counted only a few times. The chain joins TRBV7-9 to TRBJ2-1; TRBD1 agrees at 9 bases. J lost 5 bases, V lost 5 bases, and 7 bases had no gene match. The germline V gene encodes CDR1 SEHNR and CDR2 FQNEAQ (reference sequence). The CDR3 length is 15 residues. CDR3 sequence: CASSPRTGEDNEQFF. DNA of the CDR3: TGTGCCAGCAGCCCCAGGACAGGGGAAGACAATGAGCAGTTCTTC.

The table lists this clonotype with a few counts. The V gene is TRBV20-1, the J gene TRBJ1-5; D unresolved. V dropped 4 bases and J dropped 5 bases, with 15 bases sitting between them. This CDR3 is built from 14 residues. Germline CDR1 DFQATT, CDR2 SNEGSKA (reference sequence). The CDR3 nucleotides are TGCAGTGCTATTACAGACGGAATGTATCAGCCCCAGCATTTT. Its protein product is CSAITDGMYQPQHF.

Many counts were recorded for this clonotype. This CDR3 is CASSLVGPTWTGELFF. For the CDR3, the DNA is TGTGCCAGCAGCTTAGTGGGGCCCACGTGGACCGGGGAGCTGTTTTTT. V and J are TRBV7-8 and TRBJ2-2; weak D call: TRBD1 (5 bases). Germline CDR1 is SGHVS and CDR2 is FQNEAQ. V lost 1 base and J 5 bases, leaving 14 bases between the germline ends. The CDR3 length is 16 residues.

Many counts were recorded for this clonotype. The V gene is TRBV7-9, the J gene TRBJ1-1; D ambiguous. In germline, CDR1 is SEHNR, CDR2 FQNEAQ (reference sequence). This CDR3 has 16 amino acids. V was clipped by 0 bases and J by 6 bases, with 17 bases between them. In DNA form, the CDR3 reads TGTGCCAGCAGCTTAGCGGCTCGGGTAGGTAACGCTGAAGCTTTCTTT. Translation gives CASSLAARVGNAEAFF. Supplemented by reference TRBV7-9 and TRBJ1-1, the full variable domain reads DTGVSQNPRHKITKRGQNVTFRCDPISEHNRLYWYRQTLGQGPEFLTYFQNEAQLEKSRLLSDRFSAERPKGSFSTLEIQRTEQGDSAMYLCASSLAARVGNAEAFFGQGTRLTVV.

This clonotype was observed many times. In nucleotides, the CDR3 is TGTGCCAGCAGTTACTCGACAGGACAGGGAGCGGAGGAGCAGTACTTC. It codes for CASSYSTGQGAEEQYF. The chain recombines TRBV6-2 or TRBV6-3 with TRBJ2-7, with 8 bases matching TRBD1. The germline V gene encodes CDR1 MNHEY and CDR2 SVGEGT. The CDR3 has 16 residues. J was trimmed by 7 bases and V by 0 bases; bases with no gene match: 11.

This clonotype has at least ten counts. The chain couples TRBV25-1 to TRBJ2-7, with no clear D. Trimming shortened V by 8 bases and J by 3 bases, and 11 bases separated the two germline ends. The germline gives CDR1 MGHDK, CDR2 SYGVNS. This CDR3 region has 12 residues. The CDR3: CASHRTGYEQYF. The CDR3 coding sequence is TGTGCCAGCCATCGGACGGGCTACGAGCAGTACTTC.

This clonotype has ten or more counts. The rearrangement links TRBV23-1 to TRBJ2-1, with 8 positions matching TRBD1. TRBV23-1 is known as an ORF, though its function is uncertain. Unmatched junction bases numbered 9, after V lost 10 bases and J lost 4 bases. The CDR3 loop spans 14 amino acids. The CDR3 nucleotides are TGCGCCATTTCCCAGGGACAGGCTTACAATGAGCAGTTCTTC. Protein product: CAISQGQAYNEQFF.

This clonotype was found many times. The V call is TRBV4-3, the J call TRBJ1-6, with D perhaps matching TRBD1 (6 bases). V gave up 4 bases and J gave up 5 bases, with 12 bases separating them. Germline V gives CDR1 LGHNA, CDR2 YSLEER. CDR3 length: 15 residues. The CDR3 nucleotides are TGCGCCAGCAGCCCGAGGACAGCGAATAATTCACCCCTCCACTTT. Translation gives CASSPRTANNSPLHF.

This clonotype was found many times. V and J are TRBV5-1 and TRBJ1-1; possible D gene TRBD1, 5 bases. The germline gives CDR1 SGHRS, CDR2 YFSETQ. The CDR3 has 13 residues. V lost 2 bases to trimming and J lost 3 bases, with 8 bases between them. The CDR3 sequence: CASSLNRYTEAFF. CDR3 DNA: TGCGCCAGCAGCTTAAACAGGTACACTGAAGCTTTCTTT.

This clonotype was seen at least ten times. The chain combines TRBV6-2 or TRBV6-3 with TRBJ2-4, with TRBD1 matching 8 bases. V gave up 2 bases and J gave up 5 bases; unmatched junction bases: 5. The CDR3 covers 15 residues. Germline CDR1 MNHEY, CDR2 SVGEGT. CDR3: CASSYGRGRENIQYF. The CDR3 bases are TGTGCCAGCAGTTACGGCAGGGGGCGAGAAAACATTCAGTACTTC.

This clonotype was counted at least ten times. As DNA, the CDR3 is TGTGCCACCAGTGGCGTGGAACTAGGCGTCAATGAGCAGTTCTTC. This gives the protein CATSGVELGVNEQFF. The chain has TRBV24-1 and TRBJ2-1; maybe TRBD2 (5 bases). The germline CDR1 and CDR2 sequences are KGHDR and SFDVKD. The CDR3 spans 15 residues. V dropped 5 bases and J dropped 6 bases, with 16 bases sitting between them.

This clonotype was counted ten times or more. This sequence joins TRBV29-1 and TRBJ2-7; D is perhaps TRBD1 or TRBD2 (6 bases each). Trimming left V 0 bases short and J 2 bases short, with 14 bases between. Germline V gene data show CDR1 as SQVTM and CDR2 as ANQGSEA. This CDR3 has 15 amino acids. The CDR3 loop is CSVEDFGGRTYEQYF. CDR3 nucleotide sequence: TGCAGCGTTGAAGATTTTGGGGGGCGGACCTACGAGCAGTACTTC.

There are many counts of this clonotype. V gene TRBV7-9 combines with J gene TRBJ2-5, with D unresolved. CDR1 is SEHNR and CDR2 is FQNEAQ in the germline V gene (reference sequence). The CDR3 runs to 12 residues. The germline V and J ends were trimmed by 5 bases and 8 bases, with 12 bases remaining between them. CDR3 DNA sequence: TGTGCCAGCAGCCACTTAGGCCCTACCCAGTACTTC. This gives the protein CASSHLGPTQYF. Filled out from reference TRBV7-9 and TRBJ2-5, the complete variable domain reads DTGVSQNPRHKITKRGQNVTFRCDPISEHNRLYWYRQTLGQGPEFLTYFQNEAQLEKSRLLSDRFSAERPKGSFSTLEIQRTEQGDSAMYLCASSHLGPTQYFGPGTRLLVL.

This clonotype was found many times. This chain joins TRBV29-1 and TRBJ1-1; no reliable D call. The germline V gene encodes CDR1 SQVTM and CDR2 ANQGSEA. V dropped 1 base and J dropped 8 bases, with 5 bases sitting between them. The CDR3 covers 10 residues. The CDR3, as DNA: TGCAGCGTTGAAGGGGTCGAAGCTTTCTTT. Translating it yields CSVEGVEAFF.

This clonotype has ten or more counts. This sequence joins TRBV2 and TRBJ2-1; TRBD1 aligns across 9 bases. The CDR3 sequence is 16 residues long. Germline V gives CDR1 SNHLY, CDR2 FYNNEI. V was pared by 4 bases and J by 1 base, with 5 bases of the junction left unmatched. This CDR3 reads CASSVEGTGSYNEQFF. The CDR3 DNA follows: TGTGCCAGCAGTGTCGAAGGGACAGGGTCCTACAATGAGCAGTTCTTC.